This TCR beta chain came from a study of T cell changes during pregnancy in multiple sclerosis. The protocol was immunoSEQ multiplex PCR, while the TCRdb copy is restricted to in-frame clones and leaves out a portion. The sample has more than 65,000 clones; 91% are singletons. The sample in question was peripheral blood, obtained in the first trimester of pregnancy. The clonotype was recovered from a female donor with multiple sclerosis, enrolled in a pregnancy study.

The CDR3 spells CASSGGTGEEKLFF. Here the CDR3 DNA reads TGTGCCAGCAGTGGAGGGACGGGGGAAGAAAAACTGTTTTTT. V gene TRBV28 combines with J gene TRBJ1-4; tentative D call: TRBD1 (5 bases). CDR3 length equals 14 residues. Trimming took 5 bases from V and 8 from J, leaving 15 bases between them. The V gene's germline CDR1 is MDHEN and CDR2 SYDVKM.